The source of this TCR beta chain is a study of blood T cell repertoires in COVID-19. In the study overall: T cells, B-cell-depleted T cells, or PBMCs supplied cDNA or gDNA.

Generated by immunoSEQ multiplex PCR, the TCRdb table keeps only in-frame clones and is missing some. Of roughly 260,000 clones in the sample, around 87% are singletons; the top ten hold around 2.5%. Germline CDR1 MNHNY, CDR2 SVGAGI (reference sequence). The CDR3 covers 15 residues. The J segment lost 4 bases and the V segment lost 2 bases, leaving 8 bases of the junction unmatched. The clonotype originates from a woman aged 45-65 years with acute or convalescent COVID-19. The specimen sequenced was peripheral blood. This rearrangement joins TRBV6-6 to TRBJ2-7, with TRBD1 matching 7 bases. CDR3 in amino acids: CASSYQGQGVYEQYF. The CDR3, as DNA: TGTGCCAGCAGTTACCAAGGGCAGGGGGTTTACGAGCAGTACTTC.